The 14 T cell receptor beta chains below were found in one sample sequenced in a study of blood T cell repertoires in COVID-19. Libraries were prepared by immunoSEQ multiplex PCR; TCRdb keeps only in-frame clonotypes and omits some of them. The profile shows 350,000 to 450,000 clones, 85% to 90% of them singletons. The specimen sequenced was PBMCs or T cells enriched from blood (not recorded which). The receptors stem from a man aged 25-45 years who had recovered from COVID-19.

This clone was detected only once. The chain has TRBV28 and TRBJ2-2; 10 nucleotides match TRBD1. Trimming removed 5 bases from V and 4 bases from J; junction bases left unmatched: 10. From germline, CDR1 is MDHEN and CDR2 SYDVKM. The CDR3 runs 17 residues. CDR3 residues: CASSPPPGQGRTGELFF. CDR3 coding DNA: TGTGCCAGCAGTCCCCCCCCGGGACAGGGGCGCACCGGGGAGCTGTTTTTT.

The chain is built from TRBV28 and TRBJ2-1, with D tentatively TRBD2 (6 bases). Deletions cut 2 bases from V and 9 bases from J, with 20 bases between. CDR1 MDHEN and CDR2 SYDVKM come from the germline V gene. The CDR3 spans 16 residues. The CDR3 spells CASSLELLAAFSEQFF. In DNA, the CDR3 is TGTGCCAGCAGTTTAGAATTGTTAGCGGCGTTTTCTGAGCAGTTCTTC.

The chain links TRBV27 to TRBJ2-1; 9 nucleotides match TRBD2. Germline V gives CDR1 MNHEY, CDR2 SMNVEV (reference sequence). The CDR3 is made up of 15 amino acids. V shed 5 bases, J shed 4 bases, and the junction held 6 bases outside the gene matches. The CDR3 loop reads CASSPRLAEYNEQFF. CDR3 nucleotides: TGTGCCAGCAGTCCCCGACTAGCGGAATACAATGAGCAGTTCTTC.

The chain carries TRBV5-4 and TRBJ2-5; 10 bases are a match to TRBD1. Germline V gene sequence: CDR1 SGHNT, CDR2 YYREEE (reference sequence). The CDR3 is 13 residues long. The junction had 6 bases not matched to a gene; V was cut back by 4 bases and J by 9 bases. CDR3 region: CASSRTGGISQYF. The CDR3 DNA sequence: TGTGCCAGCAGCCGGACAGGGGGGATATCCCAGTACTTC.

This chain connects TRBV3-1 (or the pseudogene TRBV3-2) to TRBJ2-2; 14 nucleotides match TRBD2. CDR3 size: 18 residues. J gave up 5 bases and V 6 bases, and 11 bases lay outside the gene matches. Per germline, CDR1 LGHDT and CDR2 YNNKEL (reference sequence). CDR3 DNA sequence: TGTGCCAGCAGTTCGACTAGCGGGAGGGCCTGGGGGACCGGGGAGCTGTTTTTT. The encoded protein is CASSSTSGRAWGTGELFF.

This rearrangement joins TRBV28 to TRBJ2-1; weak D call: TRBD2 (7 bases). Germline V gene sequence: CDR1 MDHEN, CDR2 SYDVKM. Trimming removed 6 bases from V and 4 bases from J, with 13 bases in between. The CDR3 covers 14 residues. In DNA, the CDR3 is TGTGCCAGCAGGGTAGGGGGGGGATACAATGAGCAGTTCTTC. Its protein is CASRVGGGYNEQFF.

The rearrangement joins TRBV18 to TRBJ2-2; D is perhaps TRBD2 (6 bases). The V gene lost 5 bases and the J gene lost 6 bases, with 19 bases spanning the gap. Germline V lookup: CDR1 KGHSH, CDR2 LQKENI. The length of the CDR3 is 16 residues. CDR3 nucleotide sequence: TGTGCCAGCTCAAACCGGGAGTACAACGGGGCCGGGGAGCTGTTTTTT. This codes for CASSNREYNGAGELFF. The full variable domain, its missing parts supplied by reference TRBV18 and TRBJ2-2, is NAGVMQNPRHLVRRRGQEARLRCSPMKGHSHVYWYRQLPEEGLKFMVYLQKENIIDESGMPKERFSAEFPKEGPSILRIQQVVRGDSAAYFCASSNREYNGAGELFFGEGSRLTVL.

The gene calls are TRBV5-1 and TRBJ2-3, with D maybe TRBD2 (6 bases). CDR3 length equals 15 residues. The germline gives CDR1 SGHRS, CDR2 YFSETQ. Deletions cut 0 bases from V and 3 bases from J, with 11 bases between. CDR3 residues: CASSLATSQTDTQYF. CDR3 in DNA: TGCGCCAGCAGCTTGGCTACTAGCCAAACAGATACGCAGTATTTT.

The rearrangement joins TRBV3-1 (or the pseudogene TRBV3-2) to TRBJ1-1; unclear D gene. V was clipped by 1 base and J by 4 bases, with 13 bases between them. Germline CDR1 reads LGHDT; CDR2 reads YNNKEL (reference sequence). This CDR3 spans 15 amino acids. The chain's CDR3 is CASSQGFVRSTEAFF. The CDR3 DNA sequence: TGTGCCAGCAGCCAAGGTTTTGTACGGAGCACTGAAGCTTTCTTT.

The V gene is TRBV2, the J gene TRBJ1-5; no firm D call. CDR1 is SNHLY, CDR2 FYNNEI, per germline. The CDR3 length is 15 residues. V was clipped by 3 bases and J by 0 bases, with 9 bases between them. The CDR3 spells CASSDRDYSNQPQHF. DNA for the CDR3: TGTGCCAGCAGTGACAGAGACTATAGCAATCAGCCCCAGCATTTT.

The chain links TRBV11-2 to TRBJ1-1; tentatively, D is TRBD1 (6 bases). The germline CDR1 and CDR2 sequences are SGHAT and FQNNGV. The V gene lost 2 bases and the J gene lost 1 base, with 11 bases spanning the gap. This CDR3 has 15 residues. CDR3 sequence (DNA): TGTGCCAGCAGCTTACTTGGCAGGGGGAACACTGAAGCTTTCTTT. Its translation: CASSLLGRGNTEAFF.

This rearrangement joins TRBV3-1 (or the pseudogene TRBV3-2) to TRBJ2-7, with D unresolved. The CDR3 totals 12 residues. CDR1 and CDR2 from the germline V gene are LGHDT and YNNKEL (reference sequence). Trimming pared 4 bases from V and 3 bases from J, leaving 7 bases between. The CDR3 DNA is TGTGCCAGCAGCCTGAACGGCTACGAGCAGTACTTC. It codes for CASSLNGYEQYF.

The chain links TRBV28 to TRBJ1-1; D is unclear. Per germline, CDR1 MDHEN and CDR2 SYDVKM. Trimming took off 8 bases at V and 0 bases at J, with 13 bases between the two ends. The CDR3 is 14 amino acids. The CDR3 reads CASFTFPMNTEAFF. CDR3 nucleotide sequence: TGTGCCAGCTTCACCTTTCCTATGAACACTGAAGCTTTCTTT.

The rearrangement links TRBV28 to TRBJ1-2; D not resolved. The CDR3 extends over 12 amino acids. The germline V and J ends were trimmed by 8 bases and 4 bases, with 11 bases remaining between them. Germline V gene data show CDR1 as MDHEN and CDR2 as SYDVKM. The CDR3 sequence: CASEMEGYGYTF. Written as DNA, the CDR3 is TGTGCCAGCGAGATGGAGGGCTATGGCTACACCTTC.